This T cell receptor (beta chain) originates from a study of Graves' ophthalmopathy and Graves' hyperthyroidism. This clonotype was counted between two and nine times. Exclusion criteria comprised other autoimmune diseases, uncontrolled infections, pregnancy or lactation in patients. As diagnostic evidence, clinical symptoms, serum thyroxine, TRAb, thyroid ultrasound and orbital computed tomography were relied upon. Beta-chain TCR CDR3 regions were amplified from RNA transcripts. Second-round multiplex PCR came after first-round RT-PCR with HTBI primers. A single record per CDR3 protein comes from TCRdb applying MiXCR to the multiplex PCR reads. The sample carries about 640,000 distinct CDR3 sequences, about two fifths recorded once. Trimming left V 6 bases short and J 2 bases short, with 13 bases between. There are 14 residues in the CDR3. The germline CDR1 and CDR2 sequences are MNHNY and SVGAGI (reference sequence).

The V gene is TRBV6-6, the J gene TRBJ2-5, with D unresolved. Sequencing used peripheral blood. The sequence was obtained from an adult man with Graves' ophthalmopathy. The CDR3: CASRSPGTQETQYF. As DNA, the CDR3 is TGTGCCAGCAGATCCCCAGGTACTCAAGAGACCCAGTACTTC.